This TCR beta chain emerged from a study of T cell responses to AZD1222 COVID-19 vaccine (dated by TCRdb to the early 2020s). The study in broad terms: AZD1222 recipients with second doses at about 4 weeks or about 12 weeks were pooled, because spike-specific TCR depth and breadth did not differ between schedules. Trial participants were enrolled into age subgroups of 18-55, 56-69 and 70-plus years, which contained about 150, 27 and 61 TCR-sequenced participants, respectively. TCR sequencing covered 230 to 250 trial participants: roughly 200 given two doses of AZD1222 and about 26 given two doses of MenACWY control vaccine.

The CDR3 regions of human TCRbeta chains were subjected to immunosequencing. The published analysis was carried out like this. TCRs in the repertoires were compared against a reference library of SARS-CoV-2-specific TCRs that had been generated with the MIRA antigen-specificity platform. Breadth was defined as the fraction of unique TCRs that were SARS-CoV-2-associated. Depth was defined as the fraction of total T cells that were SARS-CoV-2-associated. Using the MIRA data, each spike-specific TCR was mapped to the spike region that the TCR reacts to and placed in a CD4 or CD8 class. Log10-transformed breadth and depth values were compared by one-way ANOVA with Sidak's multiple comparisons tests. In its TCRdb copy, this immuneACCESS table keeps in-frame sequences only and misses some clones. Where compared with another copy, unresolved V genes explain less than half of these, and the others have no known cause. That table is the source of V, J and clone size, and D and trimming were worked out from the DNA. This sample holds 50,000 to 75,000 clones; 76% were observed only once. Around 15% of the sample rests with the top ten.

The CDR3 measures 16 amino acids from cysteine to phenylalanine. The CDR3 DNA has 48 bases and is translated from base 1. CDR1 ENHRY and CDR2 SYGVKD were looked up in the germline V gene. Deletion took 6 bases off V and 0 bases off J, with a span of 15 bases between the germline ends. The sample's time point label, decoded: baseline before first vaccination. Vaccinee samples were obtained from the UK trials COV001 and COV002, which included a single-blind randomized controlled phase 2/3 trial of AZD1222 (ChAdOx1 nCoV-19) in healthy adults. For TCRbeta chain sequencing, PBMC samples were collected from trial participants at day 0 and at day 28 after the second dose. The investigation overall reported the following: The 56-69-year group was small, and its depth increase did not reach significance, likely because of low power. Participants were mostly white British, with more females than males. The authors suggested clonal diversity may have been underestimated. Nearly half of unique spike-specific TCRs reportedly recognized epitopes outside regions mutated in the B.1.351 and B.1.1.7 variants. Conclusions about previously exposed vaccinees were limited because only 6 or 7 AZD1222 recipients were SARS-CoV-2 seropositive at baseline. The whole spike protein was spanned by vaccine-associated CD4 TCRs, and dominant responses were seen in regions 160-218 and 743-854. No day 14 peak-response samples were available, so repertoires were characterized only after the peak T cell response. Spike-specific TCR breadth and depth rose significantly after two AZD1222 doses compared with day 0 and with MenACWY recipients.

With regard to this clone: Its antigen is still unknown. Qualities for individual bases were not recorded, and no much larger clone is one base off.

This receptor was identified in an adult in good health. The chain couples TRBV10-3 to TRBJ1-3; TRBD1 is perhaps the D gene, given 6 matching bases. The material sequenced was peripheral blood, taken on day 0 of AZD1222 vaccination. This receptor carries the CDR3 CAIRAAGQSSGNTIYF. The bases read TGTGCCATCAGGGCAGCCGGACAGAGCTCTGGAAACACCATATATTTT.